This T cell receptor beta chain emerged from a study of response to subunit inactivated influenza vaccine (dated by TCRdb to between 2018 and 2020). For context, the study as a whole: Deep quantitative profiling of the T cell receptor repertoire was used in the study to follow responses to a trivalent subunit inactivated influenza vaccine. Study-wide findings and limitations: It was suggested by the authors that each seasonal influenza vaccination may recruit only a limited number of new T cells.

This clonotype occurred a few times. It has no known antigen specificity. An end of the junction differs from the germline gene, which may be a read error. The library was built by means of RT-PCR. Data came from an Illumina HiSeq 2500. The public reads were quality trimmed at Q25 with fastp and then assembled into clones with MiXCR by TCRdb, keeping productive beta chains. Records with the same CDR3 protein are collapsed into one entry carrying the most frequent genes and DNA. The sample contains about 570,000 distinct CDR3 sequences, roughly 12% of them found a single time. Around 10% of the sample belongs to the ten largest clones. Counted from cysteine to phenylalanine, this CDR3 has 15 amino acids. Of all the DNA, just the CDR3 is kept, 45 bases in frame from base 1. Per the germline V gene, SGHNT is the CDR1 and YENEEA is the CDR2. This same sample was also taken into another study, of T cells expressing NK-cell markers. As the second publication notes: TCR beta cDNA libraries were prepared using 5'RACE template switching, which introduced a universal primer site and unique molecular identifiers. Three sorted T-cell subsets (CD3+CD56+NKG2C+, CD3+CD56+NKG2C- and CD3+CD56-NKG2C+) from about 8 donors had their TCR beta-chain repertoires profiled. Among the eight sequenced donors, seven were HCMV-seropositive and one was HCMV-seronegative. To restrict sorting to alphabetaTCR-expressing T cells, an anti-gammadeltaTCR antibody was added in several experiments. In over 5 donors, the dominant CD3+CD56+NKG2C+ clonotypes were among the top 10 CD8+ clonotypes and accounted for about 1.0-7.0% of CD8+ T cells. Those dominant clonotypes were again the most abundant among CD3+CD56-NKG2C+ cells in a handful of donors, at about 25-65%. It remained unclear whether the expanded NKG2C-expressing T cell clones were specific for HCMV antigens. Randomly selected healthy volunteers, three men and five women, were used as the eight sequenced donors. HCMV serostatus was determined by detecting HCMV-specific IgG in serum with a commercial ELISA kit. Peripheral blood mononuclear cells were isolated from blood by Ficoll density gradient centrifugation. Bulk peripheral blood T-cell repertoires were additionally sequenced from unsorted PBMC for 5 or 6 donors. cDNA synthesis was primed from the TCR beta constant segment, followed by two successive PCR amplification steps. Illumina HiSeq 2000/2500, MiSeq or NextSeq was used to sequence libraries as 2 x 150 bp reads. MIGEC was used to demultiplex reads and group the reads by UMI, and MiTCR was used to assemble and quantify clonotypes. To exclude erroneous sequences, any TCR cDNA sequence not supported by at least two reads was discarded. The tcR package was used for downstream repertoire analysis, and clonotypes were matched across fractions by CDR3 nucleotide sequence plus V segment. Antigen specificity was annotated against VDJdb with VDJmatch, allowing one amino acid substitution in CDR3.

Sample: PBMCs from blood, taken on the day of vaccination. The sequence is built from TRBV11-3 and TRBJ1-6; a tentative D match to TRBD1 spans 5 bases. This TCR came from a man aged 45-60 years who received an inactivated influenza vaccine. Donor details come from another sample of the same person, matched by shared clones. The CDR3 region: CASSLVGTDNSPPHF. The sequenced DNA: TGTGCCAGCAGCTTAGTGGGGACCGATAATTCACCCCCCCACTTT.